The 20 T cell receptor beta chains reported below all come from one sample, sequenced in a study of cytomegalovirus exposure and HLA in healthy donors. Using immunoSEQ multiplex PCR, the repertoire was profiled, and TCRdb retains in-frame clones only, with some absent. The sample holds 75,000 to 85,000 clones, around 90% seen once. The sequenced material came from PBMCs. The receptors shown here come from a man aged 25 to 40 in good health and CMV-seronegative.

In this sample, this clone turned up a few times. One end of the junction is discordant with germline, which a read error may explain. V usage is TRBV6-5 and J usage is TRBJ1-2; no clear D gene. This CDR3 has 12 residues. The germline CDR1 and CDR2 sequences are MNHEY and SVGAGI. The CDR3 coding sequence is TGTGCCAGCAGCCCCACCAGGCCTCCGCATTACTTC. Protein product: CASSPTRPPHYF.

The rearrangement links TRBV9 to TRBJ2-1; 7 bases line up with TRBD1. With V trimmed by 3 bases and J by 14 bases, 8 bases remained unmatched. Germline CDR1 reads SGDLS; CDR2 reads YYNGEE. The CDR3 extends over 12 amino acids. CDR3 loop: CASSGDSLTEFF. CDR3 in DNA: TGTGCCAGCAGCGGGGACAGCCTTACGGAGTTCTTC.

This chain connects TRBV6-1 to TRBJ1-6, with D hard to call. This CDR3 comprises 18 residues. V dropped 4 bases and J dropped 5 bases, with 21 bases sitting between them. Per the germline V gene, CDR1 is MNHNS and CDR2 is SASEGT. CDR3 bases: TGTGCCAGCAGTGTGCCTCCGGGGATTCAAATGGATAATTCACCCCTCCACTTT. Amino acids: CASSVPPGIQMDNSPLHF.

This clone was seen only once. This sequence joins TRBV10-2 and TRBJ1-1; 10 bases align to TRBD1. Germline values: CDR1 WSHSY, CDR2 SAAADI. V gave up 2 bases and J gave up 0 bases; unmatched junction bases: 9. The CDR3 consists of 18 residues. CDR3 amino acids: CASSEGVGTGELNTEAFF. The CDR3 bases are TGCGCCAGCAGTGAGGGAGTAGGGACAGGGGAACTGAACACTGAAGCTTTCTTT.

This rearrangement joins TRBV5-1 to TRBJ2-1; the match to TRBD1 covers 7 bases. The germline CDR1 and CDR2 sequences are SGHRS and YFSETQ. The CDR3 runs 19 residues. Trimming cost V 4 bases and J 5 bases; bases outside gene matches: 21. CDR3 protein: CASSQGEYLVRPEHNEQFF. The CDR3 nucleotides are TGCGCCAGCAGCCAGGGGGAGTACCTAGTGCGCCCAGAGCACAATGAGCAGTTCTTC.

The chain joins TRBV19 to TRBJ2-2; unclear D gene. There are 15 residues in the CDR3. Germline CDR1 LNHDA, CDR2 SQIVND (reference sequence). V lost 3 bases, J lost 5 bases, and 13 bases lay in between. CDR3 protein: CASSISGLETGELFF. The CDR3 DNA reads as TGTGCCAGTAGTATTTCGGGTCTCGAGACCGGGGAGCTGTTTTTT.

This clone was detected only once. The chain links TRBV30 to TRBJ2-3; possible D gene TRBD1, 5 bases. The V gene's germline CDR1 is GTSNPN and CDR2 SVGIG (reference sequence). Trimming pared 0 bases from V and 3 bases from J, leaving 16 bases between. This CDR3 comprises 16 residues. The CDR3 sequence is CAWSVRGASPTDTQYF. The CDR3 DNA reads TGTGCCTGGAGTGTAAGGGGCGCAAGTCCAACAGATACGCAGTATTTT.

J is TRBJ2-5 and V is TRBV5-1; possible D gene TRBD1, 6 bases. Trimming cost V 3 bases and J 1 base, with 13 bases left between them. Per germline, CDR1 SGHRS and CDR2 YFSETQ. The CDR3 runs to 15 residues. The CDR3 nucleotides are TGCGCCAGCAGCTCTAACACAGGGTCCCAAGAGACCCAGTACTTC. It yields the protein CASSSNTGSQETQYF. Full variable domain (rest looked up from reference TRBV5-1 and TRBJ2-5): KAGVTQTPRYLIKTRGQQVTLSCSPISGHRSVSWYQQTPGQGLQFLFEYFSETQRNKGNFPGRFSGRQFSNSRSEMNVSTLELGDSALYLCASSSNTGSQETQYFGPGTRLLVL.

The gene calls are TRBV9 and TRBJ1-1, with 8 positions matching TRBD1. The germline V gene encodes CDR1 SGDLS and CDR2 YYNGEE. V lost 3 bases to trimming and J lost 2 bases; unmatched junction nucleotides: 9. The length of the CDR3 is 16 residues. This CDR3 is CASSGSLDRGNTEAFF. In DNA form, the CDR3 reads TGTGCCAGCAGCGGATCCCTCGACAGGGGAAACACTGAAGCTTTCTTT.

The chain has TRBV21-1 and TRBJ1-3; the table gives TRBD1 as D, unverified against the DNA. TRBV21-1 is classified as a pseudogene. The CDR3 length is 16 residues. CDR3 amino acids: CASSSVQVSSGNTIYF. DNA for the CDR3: TGTGCCAGCAGCAGCGTACAGGTAAGCTCTGGAAACACCATATATTTT.

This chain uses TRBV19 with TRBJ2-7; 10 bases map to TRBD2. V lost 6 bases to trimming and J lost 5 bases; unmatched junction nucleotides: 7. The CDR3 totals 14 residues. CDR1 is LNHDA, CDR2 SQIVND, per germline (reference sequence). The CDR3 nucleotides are TGTGCCAGTAGGTTACTAGCGGGAACCAACGAGCAGTACTTC. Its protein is CASRLLAGTNEQYF.

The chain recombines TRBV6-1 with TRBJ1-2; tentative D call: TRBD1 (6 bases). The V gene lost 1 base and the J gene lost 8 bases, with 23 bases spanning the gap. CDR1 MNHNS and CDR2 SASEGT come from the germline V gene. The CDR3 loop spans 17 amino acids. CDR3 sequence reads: CASSEGVEPVRGIGYTF. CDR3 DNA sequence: TGTGCCAGCAGTGAAGGTGTGGAACCCGTGAGGGGGATCGGCTACACCTTC.

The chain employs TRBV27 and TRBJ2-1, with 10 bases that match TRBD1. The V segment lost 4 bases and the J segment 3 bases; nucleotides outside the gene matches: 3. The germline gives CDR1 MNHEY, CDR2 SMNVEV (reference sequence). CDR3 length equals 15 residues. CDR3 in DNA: TGTGCCAGCAGTTCTAGGACAGGGGGCTACAATGAGCAGTTCTTC. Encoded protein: CASSSRTGGYNEQFF.

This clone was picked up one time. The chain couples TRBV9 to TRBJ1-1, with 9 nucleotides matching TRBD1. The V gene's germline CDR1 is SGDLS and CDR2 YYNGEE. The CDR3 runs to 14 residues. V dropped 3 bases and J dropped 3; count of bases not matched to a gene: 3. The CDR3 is CASSAGQGYTEAFF. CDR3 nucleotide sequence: TGTGCCAGCAGCGCTGGACAGGGGTACACTGAAGCTTTCTTT.

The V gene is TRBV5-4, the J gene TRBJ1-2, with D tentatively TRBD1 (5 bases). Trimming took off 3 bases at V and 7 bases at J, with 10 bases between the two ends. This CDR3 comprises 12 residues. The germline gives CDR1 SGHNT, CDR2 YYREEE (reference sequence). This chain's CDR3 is CASSSREAGYTF. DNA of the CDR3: TGTGCCAGCAGCTCCAGGGAGGCTGGCTACACCTTC.

The CDR3: CASSPQGARNTIYF. The CDR3 DNA reads as TGTGCCAGCAGTCCACAGGGGGCCAGAAACACCATATATTTT. The chain joins TRBV2 to TRBJ1-3, with 9 nucleotides matching TRBD1. The V segment lost 5 bases and the J segment 5 bases; nucleotides outside the gene matches: 4. The germline gives CDR1 SNHLY, CDR2 FYNNEI. The CDR3 has 14 amino acids.

The CDR3: CASSIRESYEQYF. In DNA, the CDR3 is TGTGCCAGCAGTATCCGAGAGTCCTACGAGCAGTACTTC. The J gene is TRBJ2-7, the V gene TRBV2; D uncertain. CDR1 is SNHLY and CDR2 is FYNNEI in the germline V gene. The V and J ends lost 5 bases and 1 base respectively, with 9 bases between them. The CDR3 runs 13 residues.

The CDR3, as DNA: TGTGCCAGCAGGATAGGTTCGGACAGGGCCTACGAGCAGTACTTC. Its translation is CASRIGSDRAYEQYF. This chain links TRBV28 with TRBJ2-7; 8 nucleotides align to TRBD1. V was pared by 6 bases and J by 2 bases, with 9 bases of the junction left unmatched. The CDR3 has 15 residues. The germline gives CDR1 MDHEN, CDR2 SYDVKM.

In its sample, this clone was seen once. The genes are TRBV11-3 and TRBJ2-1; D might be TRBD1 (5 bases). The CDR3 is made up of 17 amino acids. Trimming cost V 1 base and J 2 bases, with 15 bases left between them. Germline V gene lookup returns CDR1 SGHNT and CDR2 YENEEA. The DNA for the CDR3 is TGTGCCAGCAGCTTAGGGGTACAGGAGCACACCTACAATGAGCAGTTCTTC. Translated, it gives CASSLGVQEHTYNEQFF.

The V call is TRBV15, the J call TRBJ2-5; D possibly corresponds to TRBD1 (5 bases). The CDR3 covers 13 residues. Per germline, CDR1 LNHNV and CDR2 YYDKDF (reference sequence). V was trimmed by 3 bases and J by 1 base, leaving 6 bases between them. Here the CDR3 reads CATSRDTQETQYF. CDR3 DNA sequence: TGTGCCACCAGCAGGGACACCCAAGAGACCCAGTACTTC. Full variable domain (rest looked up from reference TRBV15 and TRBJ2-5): DAMVIQNPRYQVTQFGKPVTLSCSQTLNHNVMYWYQQKSSQAPKLLFHYYDKDFNNEADTPDNFQSRRPNTSFCFLDIRSPGLGDTAMYLCATSRDTQETQYFGPGTRLLVL.